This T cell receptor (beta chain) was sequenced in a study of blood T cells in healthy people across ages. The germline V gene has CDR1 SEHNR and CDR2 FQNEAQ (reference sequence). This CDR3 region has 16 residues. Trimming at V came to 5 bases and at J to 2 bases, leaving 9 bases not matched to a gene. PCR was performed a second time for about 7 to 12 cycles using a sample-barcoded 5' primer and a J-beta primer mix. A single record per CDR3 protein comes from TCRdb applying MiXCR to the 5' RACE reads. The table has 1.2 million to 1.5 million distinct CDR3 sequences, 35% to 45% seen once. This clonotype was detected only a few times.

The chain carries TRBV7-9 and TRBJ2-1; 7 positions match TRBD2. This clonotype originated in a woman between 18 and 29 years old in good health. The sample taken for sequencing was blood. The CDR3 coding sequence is TGTGCCAGCAGCCCGATAGCGGGCGAGACCTACAATGAGCAGTTCTTC. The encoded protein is CASSPIAGETYNEQFF. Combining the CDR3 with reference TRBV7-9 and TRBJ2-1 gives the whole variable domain DTGVSQNPRHKITKRGQNVTFRCDPISEHNRLYWYRQTLGQGPEFLTYFQNEAQLEKSRLLSDRFSAERPKGSFSTLEIQRTEQGDSAMYLCASSPIAGETYNEQFFGPGTRLTVL.